These 31 T cell receptor beta chains originate from one sample sequenced in a study of CD8+ T cells in alopecia areata. Reverse transcription of extracted RNA yielded cDNA, which provided the sequencing template. TCRdb's copy holds only in-frame clones and misses some; the assay was immunoSEQ multiplex PCR. The table lists around 160,000 clones, about 90% of them singletons, with more than 12% in the top ten. The source was CD8+ T cells sorted from blood, collected at week 0. The receptors were gathered from a human donor with alopecia areata.

The chain employs TRBV11-2 and TRBJ2-7; 7 nucleotides align to TRBD1. V trimming: 4 bases; J trimming: 2 bases; junction bases outside the gene matches: 5. The germline V gene has CDR1 SGHAT and CDR2 FQNNGV. This CDR3 is 14 amino acids long. CDR3 bases: TGTGCCAGCAGCTCAAGACAGGGCCCCTACGAGCAGTACTTC. Protein: CASSSRQGPYEQYF.

The genes are TRBV5-4 and TRBJ2-2; D is unresolved. The CDR3 runs to 14 residues. The ends were cut back, 0 bases at V and 4 bases at J, with 7 bases in the middle. Germline V gene sequence: CDR1 SGHNT, CDR2 YYREEE (reference sequence). Here the CDR3 reads CASSLATATGELFF. In DNA form, the CDR3 reads TGTGCCAGCAGCTTGGCCACCGCCACCGGGGAGCTGTTTTTT.

The J gene is TRBJ1-1, the V gene TRBV27; D not certain. CDR3 length: 11 residues. The V gene's germline CDR1 is MNHEY and CDR2 SMNVEV (reference sequence). V was pared by 8 bases and J by 8 bases, with 12 bases between. The DNA for the CDR3 is TGTGCCAGCTCCTCGGGGAGCGAAGCTTTCTTT. It is translated as CASSSGSEAFF.

The J gene is TRBJ2-1, the V gene TRBV6-5; 8 bases are shared with TRBD2. The CDR3 extends over 15 amino acids. Unmatched junction bases numbered 7, after V lost 6 bases and J lost 3 bases. Germline V CDR1 and CDR2: MNHEY, SVGAGI. The CDR3 loop reads CASSVSGDVYNEQFF. The CDR3 nucleotides are TGTGCCAGCAGCGTTAGCGGGGACGTCTACAATGAGCAGTTCTTC.

The rearrangement uses TRBV7-9 and TRBJ1-1, with D unresolved. CDR1 and CDR2 (germline): SEHNR, FQNEAQ (reference sequence). This CDR3 contains 13 residues. The V end lost 5 bases, the J end lost 5 bases, and 12 bases lay between the germline ends. CDR3 DNA sequence: TGTGCCAGCAGCCCCCCCCCGGCGACTGAAGCTTTCTTT. This translates into CASSPPPATEAFF.

The chain recombines TRBV10-3 with TRBJ2-1, with TRBD2 matching over 10 bases. The CDR3 sequence is 15 residues long. After removal of 0 bases from V and 8 bases from J, the junction contained 4 bases not matched to a gene. Per germline, CDR1 ENHRY and CDR2 SYGVKD. The CDR3 protein is CAISESASGGDEQFF. Written as DNA, the CDR3 is TGTGCCATCAGTGAGTCGGCTAGCGGGGGCGATGAGCAGTTCTTC.

The V call is TRBV21-1, the J call TRBJ2-1; the table's D call TRBD2 went unverified against the DNA. TRBV21-1 is given as a pseudogene. The CDR3 totals 18 residues. In nucleotides, the CDR3 is TGTGCCAGCAGCAAAGGGGGGAGTCGGGAGGGGTCTTACAATGAGCAGTTCTTC. This encodes CASSKGGSREGSYNEQFF.

This clone was found once. The chain couples TRBV6-4 to TRBJ2-3, with D perhaps matching TRBD2 (6 bases). The V end was cut by 7 bases, the J end by 0 bases, with 14 bases between. The CDR3 is made up of 15 amino acids. The germline CDR1 and CDR2 sequences are MRHNA and SNTAGT. The CDR3 nucleotides read TGTGCCAGCACACCGTTAGGGACTAGCACAGATACGCAGTATTTT. Its protein product is CASTPLGTSTDTQYF.

This rearrangement joins TRBV5-6 to TRBJ2-1; 11 bases map to TRBD2. The V gene's germline CDR1 is SGHDT and CDR2 YYEEEE. The CDR3 is 15 amino acids. J lost 7 bases, V lost 0 bases, and 3 bases had no gene match. CDR3 loop: CASSLAIAGGNEQFF. CDR3 nucleotides: TGTGCCAGCAGCTTGGCGATAGCGGGAGGGAATGAGCAGTTCTTC. The full variable domain, with the rest looked up from reference TRBV5-6 and TRBJ2-1, is DAGVTQSPTHLIKTRGQQVTLRCSPKSGHDTVSWYQQALGQGPQFIFQYYEEEERQRGNFPDRFSGHQFPNYSSELNVNALLLGDSALYLCASSLAIAGGNEQFFGPGTRLTVL.

The V call is TRBV18, the J call TRBJ1-2; D remains unclear. Germline values: CDR1 KGHSH, CDR2 LQKENI. V was shortened by 3 bases and J by 6 bases, with 11 bases between the two germline ends. The CDR3 runs 13 residues. The CDR3 here is CASSPWLGDGYTF. The CDR3 nucleotides read TGTGCCAGCTCACCCTGGCTGGGTGATGGCTACACCTTC.

The chain links TRBV19 to TRBJ1-5, with TRBD1 matching over 10 bases. Germline trimming cut 3 bases from V and 4 bases from J; bases unmatched to any gene: 3. The germline gives CDR1 LNHDA, CDR2 SQIVND (reference sequence). The CDR3 length is 15 residues. CDR3 loop: CASSIGTGANQPQHF. The CDR3, as DNA: TGTGCCAGTAGTATTGGGACAGGGGCAAATCAGCCCCAGCATTTT.

The genes are TRBV11-2 and TRBJ2-7; D not certain. The CDR3 consists of 12 residues. V was clipped by 4 bases and J by 1 base, with 5 bases between them. Germline loops: CDR1 SGHAT, CDR2 FQNNGV. CDR3 bases: TGTGCCAGCAGCTCCTGGTCCTACGAGCAGTACTTC. The encoded protein is CASSSWSYEQYF.

This clone was observed a handful of times. The J gene is TRBJ2-5, the V gene TRBV30; D is unclear. Germline assignment: CDR1 GTSNPN and CDR2 SVGIG (reference sequence). V lost 8 bases, J lost 0 bases, and 10 bases lay in between. The CDR3 totals 12 residues. This chain's CDR3 is CAGAPNQETQYF. In nucleotides, the CDR3 is TGTGCCGGTGCACCCAACCAAGAGACCCAGTACTTC.

This sequence joins TRBV5-8 and TRBJ2-1, with D perhaps TRBD1 (6 bases). Looked up from germline, CDR1 is SGHTS and CDR2 is YDEGEE. V dropped 2 bases and J dropped 5 bases, with 11 bases sitting between them. The CDR3 sequence is 14 residues long. The CDR3 DNA is TGTGCCAGCAGCTTCGGACAGTCGGACAATGAGCAGTTCTTC. Encoded protein: CASSFGQSDNEQFF. Variable domain in full (rest from reference TRBV5-8 and TRBJ2-1): EAGVTQSPTHLIKTRGQQATLRCSPISGHTSVYWYQQALGLGLQFLLWYDEGEERNRGNFPPRFSGRQFPNYSSELNVNALELEDSALYLCASSFGQSDNEQFFGPGTRLTVL.

The rearrangement uses TRBV27 and TRBJ2-7; D gene ambiguous. Looked up from germline, CDR1 is MNHEY and CDR2 is SMNVEV (reference sequence). The V end was cut by 3 bases, the J end by 0 bases, with 9 bases between. The CDR3 runs to 14 residues. CDR3 sequence reads: CASSFKGSSYEQYF. CDR3 nucleotide sequence: TGTGCCAGCAGTTTCAAAGGAAGCTCCTACGAGCAGTACTTC.

The chain employs TRBV2 and TRBJ2-3; a possible D gene is TRBD1 (5 bases). Germline V gene sequence: CDR1 SNHLY, CDR2 FYNNEI. Trimming removed 7 bases at V and 2 bases at J, with 13 bases between. The CDR3 is made up of 14 amino acids. The DNA for the CDR3 is TGTGCCAGCACCCGGTGGGGCGCCACAGATACGCAGTATTTT. Its protein is CASTRWGATDTQYF.

This clone has just a few counts. CDR3: CASSQDRDSSYQETQYF. Here the CDR3 DNA reads TGCGCCAGCAGTCAAGATCGGGACAGCTCGTACCAAGAGACCCAGTACTTC. The chain has TRBV23-1 and TRBJ2-5; 7 bases agree with TRBD1. TRBV23-1 is labeled an ORF, and its function is uncertain. The CDR3 consists of 17 residues. J lost 0 bases, V lost 2 bases, and 9 bases had no gene match.

The chain employs TRBV29-1 and TRBJ1-1, with D unresolved. The length of the CDR3 is 12 residues. CDR1 is SQVTM, CDR2 ANQGSEA, per germline. V shed 6 bases and J shed 3 bases, with 11 bases lying between them. CDR3 in DNA: TGCAGCGTCGCATTCCGGGACACTGAAGCTTTCTTT. Translated, it gives CSVAFRDTEAFF.

This chain connects TRBV5-4 to TRBJ2-3, with 9 bases identical to TRBD1. V lost 5 bases and J lost 2; bases outside the gene matches: 6. The germline V gene has CDR1 SGHNT and CDR2 YYREEE (reference sequence). CDR3 length: 15 residues. CDR3 DNA: TGTGCCAGCAGGATCACAGGGGGCAACACAGATACGCAGTATTTT. Translated, it gives CASRITGGNTDTQYF. The entire variable domain, with the rest obtained from reference TRBV5-4 and TRBJ2-3, is as follows: ETGVTQSPTHLIKTRGQQVTLRCSSQSGHNTVSWYQQALGQGPQFIFQYYREEENGRGNFPPRFSGLQFPNYSSELNVNALELDDSALYLCASRITGGNTDTQYFGPGTRLTVL.

This chain uses TRBV4-2 with TRBJ2-2; D may be TRBD2 (6 bases). Germline V gene data show CDR1 as LGHNA and CDR2 as YNFKEQ. The CDR3 is made up of 15 amino acids. V dropped 4 bases and J dropped 9 bases, with 18 bases sitting between them. In DNA, the CDR3 is TGTGCCAGCAGCCTCGAAAAGGCTAGCGTGAGGGAGCTGTTTTTT. Translation gives CASSLEKASVRELFF.

V is TRBV6-1 and J is TRBJ1-4; 9 bases are a match to TRBD1. The CDR3 loop spans 16 amino acids. Trimming took 4 bases from V and 3 from J; bases not matched to a gene: 6. Germline loops: CDR1 MNHNS, CDR2 SASEGT. CDR3 region: CASSGGQGNSNEKLFF. CDR3 in DNA: TGTGCCAGCAGTGGGGGACAGGGTAATTCTAATGAAAAACTGTTTTTT.

J is TRBJ1-1 and V is TRBV6-5; unclear D gene. Trimming stripped 0 bases from V and 0 bases from J, with 5 bases between. Germline assignment: CDR1 MNHEY and CDR2 SVGAGI. The CDR3 is 14 amino acids. The CDR3 sequence: CASSYSGMNTEAFF. The CDR3, as DNA: TGTGCCAGCAGTTACTCGGGAATGAACACTGAAGCTTTCTTT.

The rearrangement links TRBV15 to TRBJ2-1; 8 nucleotides agree with TRBD2. The CDR3 has 16 residues. Germline CDR1 and CDR2: LNHNV and YYDKDF (reference sequence). Trimming cost V 7 bases and J 6 bases; bases outside gene matches: 14. DNA of the CDR3: TGTGCCACCACCCTGACTAGCGCCGGAAGGGGCAATGAGCAGTTCTTC. It codes for CATTLTSAGRGNEQFF.

Only a few counts were recorded for this clone. The chain employs TRBV7-8 and TRBJ2-1; 7 nucleotides line up with TRBD2. This CDR3 is 17 amino acids long. The ends lost 5 bases at V and 1 base at J; junction bases unmatched: 11. Germline-derived CDR1 and CDR2 are SGHVS and FQNEAQ. The CDR3 loop reads CASSQQPASGSYNEQFF. CDR3 DNA: TGTGCCAGCAGCCAGCAACCCGCTAGCGGTTCCTACAATGAGCAGTTCTTC.

V gene TRBV29-1 combines with J gene TRBJ2-5; D uncertain. The CDR3 extends over 14 amino acids. The germline V and J ends were trimmed by 2 bases and 4 bases, with 14 bases remaining between them. The V gene's germline CDR1 is SQVTM and CDR2 ANQGSEA. The CDR3 here is CSVEFFGQAETQYF. The CDR3 DNA is TGCAGCGTTGAATTTTTTGGTCAGGCAGAGACCCAGTACTTC.

The chain couples TRBV5-6 to TRBJ2-7; a possible D gene is TRBD1 (6 bases). The ends were cut back, 0 bases at V and 6 bases at J, with 10 bases in the middle. The CDR3 covers 13 residues. Germline CDR1 reads SGHDT; CDR2 reads YYEEEE. CDR3 amino acids: CASSLGQGSEQYF. The CDR3 DNA reads as TGTGCCAGCAGCTTGGGCCAGGGGAGCGAGCAGTACTTC. Drawing the rest from reference TRBV5-6 and TRBJ2-7, the complete variable domain is DAGVTQSPTHLIKTRGQQVTLRCSPKSGHDTVSWYQQALGQGPQFIFQYYEEEERQRGNFPDRFSGHQFPNYSSELNVNALLLGDSALYLCASSLGQGSEQYFGPGTRLTVT.

Regarding this clone: Mismatch with germline at one junction end may stem from a read error. The chain combines TRBV11-2 with TRBJ2-5, with D perhaps TRBD1 (6 bases). Germline V gene data show CDR1 as SGHAT and CDR2 as FQNNGV. The CDR3 runs 16 residues. CDR3 DNA sequence: TGTGCCAGCAGCCCTCCTGACAGGAGTAACCACGAGACCCAGTACTTC. Its translation: CASSPPDRSNHETQYF.

The table lists this clone with a few counts. The V and J genes are TRBV14 and TRBJ2-7; the D gene is possibly TRBD2 (6 bases). Germline values: CDR1 SGHDN, CDR2 FVKESK. The V gene lost 4 bases and the J gene lost 3 bases, with 19 bases spanning the gap. CDR3 size: 16 residues. The CDR3 loop reads CASSPRQGLSDYEQYF. The CDR3 coding sequence is TGTGCCAGCAGCCCCCGCCAGGGACTCTCCGACTACGAGCAGTACTTC.

This clone was recorded only once. The rearrangement joins TRBV4-1 to TRBJ2-2; D not resolved. Germline V gene data show CDR1 as MGHRA and CDR2 as YSYEKL. The CDR3 is 14 amino acids. The V end lost 3 bases, the J end lost 5 bases, and 10 bases lay between the germline ends. The CDR3: CASSQGTGTGELFF. In nucleotides, the CDR3 is TGCGCCAGCAGCCAGGGCACTGGGACCGGGGAGCTGTTTTTT.

This chain uses TRBV29-1 with TRBJ2-5, with TRBD2 identical over 7 bases. The J call may be wrong; the DNA end is better matched by TRBJ2-7. Germline V gene data show CDR1 as SQVTM and CDR2 as ANQGSEA. The CDR3 is made up of 15 amino acids. The CDR3 sequence: CSVEESRDYAYEQYF. DNA for the CDR3: TGCAGCGTTGAAGAGTCTCGGGACTACGCCTACGAGCAGTACTTC.

In this sample, this clone turned up a few times. This sequence joins TRBV5-4 and TRBJ1-1; 9 nucleotides agree with TRBD1. The length of the CDR3 is 15 residues. The J segment lost 1 base and the V segment lost 0 bases, leaving 1 base of the junction unmatched. CDR1 is SGHNT and CDR2 is YYREEE in the germline V gene (reference sequence). The CDR3 protein is CASSLGTGANTEAFF. The CDR3 DNA reads TGTGCCAGCAGCTTGGGGACAGGGGCGAACACTGAAGCTTTCTTT.